Listed below are T cell receptor beta chains from one sample, sequenced in a study of shared clonotypes between healthy human individuals. TCRdb's table, derived via immunoSEQ multiplex PCR, lists solely in-frame clones and lacks some. The table has approximately 720,000 clones, about three quarters seen once; the top ten hold 1.8%. The sequenced material came from memory CD4+ T cells sorted from blood. Receptors were obtained from a woman under 40 in good health. Both conserved end residues are part of each CDR3. The order of the fields is V gene, J gene, CDR3 protein.

TRBV28	TRBJ1-2	CASAPLDGYTF
TRBV19	TRBJ1-1	CASSIGRNTEAFF
TRBV25-1	TRBJ1-2	CASSAYDREMEGYTF
TRBV28	TRBJ2-5	CASSLRDSGRKTQYF
TRBV5-4	TRBJ1-2	CASSLWTGNYGYTF
TRBV6-5	TRBJ2-1	CASRSGTGGRNEQFF
TRBV25-1	TRBJ2-1	CASSELSSGRTDGEQFF
TRBV28	TRBJ1-1	CASSGSTGTGITEAFF
TRBV27	TRBJ2-2	CASNYREGTGELFF
TRBV18	TRBJ1-2	CASSPQNRGRAAGYTF